These 24 T cell receptor beta chains were all obtained from the same sample, sequenced in a study of identical twins. A single record per CDR3 protein comes from TCRdb applying MiXCR to the 5' RACE reads. The table shows around 450,000 distinct CDR3 sequences, with 11% to 15% occurring only once. The sample was also reused in another study, on yellow fever vaccine responses in identical twins.

Material for sequencing was CD4+ T cells sorted from blood. These receptors were taken from a woman between 18 and 29 years old in good health.

V and J are TRBV7-2 and TRBJ2-7; D remains ambiguous. Germline values: CDR1 SGHTA, CDR2 FQGNSA. The V end lost 8 bases, the J end lost 1 base, and 18 bases lay between the germline ends. The CDR3 sequence is 15 residues long. The CDR3 coding sequence is TGTGCCAGCTCCCACGGCCGCCTTGGATCCTACGAGCAGTACTTC. This gives the protein CASSHGRLGSYEQYF.

CDR3 in amino acids: CASSQAGVGTDTQYF. The CDR3, as DNA: TGCGCCAGCAGCCAGGCAGGGGTTGGGACAGATACGCAGTATTTT. The J gene is TRBJ2-3, the V gene TRBV5-1; D may be TRBD1 (6 bases). Germline CDR1 SGHRS, CDR2 YFSETQ. The V end lost 4 bases, the J end lost 3 bases, and 15 bases lay between the germline ends. CDR3 length: 15 amino acids.

The rearrangement uses TRBV4-1 and TRBJ1-4; 8 bases align to TRBD1. This CDR3 region has 14 residues. The V segment lost 5 bases and the J segment 2 bases; nucleotides outside the gene matches: 1. CDR1 is MGHRA, CDR2 YSYEKL, per germline. The CDR3 region has the DNA TGCGCCAGCAGCTGGACAGGGACTAATGAAAAACTGTTTTTT. It yields the protein CASSWTGTNEKLFF.

The sample holds many counts of this clonotype. The J gene is TRBJ2-5, the V gene TRBV20-1; D remains unclear. Trimming took 3 bases from V and 2 from J, leaving 7 bases between them. This CDR3 has 12 amino acids. Germline V gives CDR1 DFQATT, CDR2 SNEGSKA (reference sequence). The CDR3 reads CSARSGQETQYF. The CDR3 DNA sequence: TGCAGTGCTAGGTCCGGACAAGAGACCCAGTACTTC.

This chain links TRBV21-1 with TRBJ2-7; TRBD1 is the table's D call, not checked against the DNA. TRBV21-1 is listed as a pseudogene. The CDR3 sequence is 15 residues long. The CDR3 DNA reads TGTGCCAGCATAAGCGGACAGGGCGTTGAACACGAGCAGTACTTC. It codes for CASISGQGVEHEQYF.

V and J are TRBV4-1 and TRBJ2-7, with D maybe TRBD1 (5 bases). The CDR3 has 15 residues. V lost 5 bases, J lost 4 bases, and 18 bases lay in between. CDR1 MGHRA and CDR2 YSYEKL come from the germline V gene. The CDR3 reads CASSKTQGFVYEQYF. The DNA of the CDR3 is TGCGCCAGCAGCAAAACCCAGGGATTTGTGTACGAGCAGTACTTC.

The CDR3 is CASSARLAGVLSGQYF. The CDR3 DNA sequence: TGTGCCAGCAGCGCCCGACTAGCGGGGGTCCTATCAGGGCAGTACTTC. This chain connects TRBV7-2 to TRBJ2-7; 12 bases align to TRBD2. The CDR3 contains 16 residues. With 5 bases clipped from V and 9 bases from J, the junction kept 14 bases outside the gene matches. Germline V CDR1 and CDR2: SGHTA, FQGNSA.

There are many counts of this clonotype. J is TRBJ2-2 and V is TRBV10-3; TRBD1 is a possible D gene (6 bases). The CDR3 loop spans 15 amino acids. Germline V gives CDR1 ENHRY, CDR2 SYGVKD. Trimming took off 6 bases at V and 3 bases at J, with 14 bases between the two ends. The CDR3: CAIRMADSYTGELFF. CDR3 DNA sequence: TGTGCCATCAGGATGGCGGACAGTTACACCGGGGAGCTGTTTTTT.

The chain is built from TRBV18 and TRBJ2-1; D not resolved. The CDR3 length is 17 residues. Germline CDR1 KGHSH, CDR2 LQKENI. Trimming removed 3 bases at V and 7 bases at J, with 22 bases between. The CDR3 DNA reads as TGTGCCAGCTCACCCCTATCAGGAAATGTAAAGTTTAATGAGCAGTTCTTC. This encodes CASSPLSGNVKFNEQFF.

The V call is TRBV27, the J call TRBJ2-1, with 9 nucleotides matching TRBD1. Germline CDR1 is MNHEY and CDR2 is SMNVEV (reference sequence). Trimming cost V 7 bases and J 10 bases; bases outside gene matches: 11. The CDR3 runs 14 residues. The DNA of the CDR3 is TGTGCCAGCACCCAGGGGGACAGGGTTCACGAGCAGTTCTTC. Its protein is CASTQGDRVHEQFF.

This clonotype has a handful of counts. V gene TRBV9 combines with J gene TRBJ2-7; no clear D gene. Germline-derived CDR1 and CDR2 are SGDLS and YYNGEE. The CDR3 is 14 residues long. V lost 2 bases and J lost 2, with 11 bases in between. The CDR3 DNA is TGTGCCAGCAGCGTCGCAGGACCTACCTACGAGCAGTACTTC. It yields the protein CASSVAGPTYEQYF.

The V and J genes are TRBV12-3 or TRBV12-4 and TRBJ2-2, with a possible D match to TRBD1 (8 bases). There are 16 residues in the CDR3. Between the trimmed V and J ends, which lost 5 bases and 0 bases, there was a span of 13 bases. CDR3 amino acids: CASSSGTGPNTGELFF. The CDR3 DNA reads TGTGCCAGCAGTAGCGGGACAGGACCGAACACCGGGGAGCTGTTTTTT.

V and J are TRBV11-2 and TRBJ1-1; no clear D gene. The CDR3 length is 14 residues. CDR1 is SGHAT and CDR2 is FQNNGV in the germline V gene. Trimming stripped 5 bases from V and 3 bases from J, with 13 bases between. The CDR3 sequence is CASSLRTWDTEAFF. CDR3 coding DNA: TGTGCCAGCAGCCTGAGAACCTGGGACACTGAAGCTTTCTTT.

The CDR3 loop reads CSAEDSYEQYF. CDR3 nucleotides: TGCAGTGCTGAAGACAGTTACGAGCAGTACTTC. This chain connects TRBV20-1 to TRBJ2-7, with D possibly TRBD1 on 5 matching bases. The CDR3 length is 11 residues. Per the germline V gene, CDR1 is DFQATT and CDR2 is SNEGSKA (reference sequence). Between the trimmed V and J ends, which lost 5 bases and 4 bases, there was a span of 9 bases.

V is TRBV18 and J is TRBJ2-1, with D uncertain. Per the germline V gene, CDR1 is KGHSH and CDR2 is LQKENI. The CDR3 runs to 16 residues. The germline V and J ends were trimmed by 6 bases and 7 bases, with 22 bases remaining between them. The DNA of the CDR3 is TGTGCCAGCTCCACACCTGAAGGACCCCCAAGGAATGAGCAGTTCTTC. It codes for CASSTPEGPPRNEQFF.

This clonotype was found a few times. The genes are TRBV6-5 and TRBJ1-2, with D unresolved. This CDR3 has 11 residues. V gave up 2 bases and J gave up 8 bases, with 6 bases separating them. From germline, CDR1 is MNHEY and CDR2 SVGAGI. CDR3 nucleotide sequence: TGTGCCAGCAGTTACGGAATGGGCTACACCTTC. It is translated as CASSYGMGYTF.

The chain joins TRBV15 to TRBJ1-2; a weak D match, TRBD1 (6 bases). Germline V lookup: CDR1 LNHNV, CDR2 YYDKDF (reference sequence). There are 13 residues in the CDR3. Trimming took off 0 bases at V and 4 bases at J, with 6 bases between the two ends. CDR3 bases: TGTGCCACCAGCAGAGAACAGGGCTATGGCTACACCTTC. This sequence encodes CATSREQGYGYTF.

This clonotype was counted between two and nine times. This chain uses TRBV11-3 with TRBJ2-1; a weak D match, TRBD2 (5 bases). The CDR3 covers 13 residues. Germline CDR1 is SGHNT and CDR2 is YENEEA. With 0 bases removed from V and 9 bases from J, the gap between germline ends came to 9 bases. The CDR3: CASSLDAAGEQFF. In DNA, the CDR3 is TGTGCCAGCAGCTTAGACGCCGCGGGTGAGCAGTTCTTC.

This clonotype has a count of ten or more. The chain is built from TRBV20-1 and TRBJ2-7; maybe TRBD2 (5 bases). CDR1 is DFQATT and CDR2 is SNEGSKA in the germline V gene (reference sequence). The germline V and J ends were trimmed by 6 bases and 1 base, with 13 bases remaining between them. The CDR3 covers 13 residues. CDR3 DNA sequence: TGCAGTGCCGCAGAGACTAATTCCTACGAGCAGTACTTC. This translates into CSAAETNSYEQYF.

There are a few counts of this clonotype. The rearrangement links TRBV12-3 or TRBV12-4 to TRBJ2-7; unclear D gene. Trimming cost V 2 bases and J 4 bases, with 12 bases left between them. This CDR3 is built from 14 residues. The CDR3: CASSLMAVQYEQYF. The CDR3 bases are TGTGCCAGCAGTTTAATGGCAGTCCAATACGAGCAGTACTTC.

This clonotype was observed many times. The chain combines TRBV5-1 with TRBJ2-7; TRBD2 aligns across 13 bases. This CDR3 contains 15 residues. Germline CDR1 is SGHRS and CDR2 is YFSETQ. Trimming removed 1 base from V and 3 bases from J; junction bases left unmatched: 1. CDR3 DNA sequence: TGCGCCAGCAGCTTGAGGACTAGCGGGAGCTACGAGCAGTACTTC. Its translation is CASSLRTSGSYEQYF.

CDR3 in DNA: TGCGCCAGCAGCCAATCAGAAGGGCGCTACGAGCAGTACTTC. This translates into CASSQSEGRYEQYF. This chain uses TRBV4-1 with TRBJ2-7; no definite D call. The CDR3 extends over 14 amino acids. Trimming stripped 2 bases from V and 3 bases from J, with 11 bases between. In germline, CDR1 is MGHRA, CDR2 YSYEKL.

This clonotype appeared a few times. The V and J genes are TRBV4-1 and TRBJ1-4; 7 bases agree with TRBD1. Per the germline V gene, CDR1 is MGHRA and CDR2 is YSYEKL. The junction had 3 bases not matched to a gene; V was cut back by 2 bases and J by 0 bases. CDR3 length: 16 residues. CDR3 coding DNA: TGCGCCAGCAGCCAAAATCAGGGGGCAACTAATGAAAAACTGTTTTTT. Amino acids: CASSQNQGATNEKLFF.

J is TRBJ2-2 and V is TRBV6-4; weak D call: TRBD2 (5 bases). The CDR3 covers 12 residues. With 6 bases removed from V and 15 bases from J, the gap between germline ends came to 17 bases. Per germline, CDR1 MRHNA and CDR2 SNTAGT. The chain's CDR3 is CASSQPGERVFF. Written as DNA, the CDR3 is TGTGCCAGCAGCCAACCCGGGGAGAGGGTGTTTTTT.